Listed here are 32 T cell receptor beta chains from one sample, sequenced in a study of Graves' ophthalmopathy and Graves' hyperthyroidism. Investigators amplified TCR beta CDR3 regions from RNA transcripts. HTBI-primed first-round RT-PCR preceded second-round multiplex PCR. TCRdb reprocessed the multiplex PCR reads with MiXCR, giving one entry per CDR3 protein. The sample lists around 1,200,000 distinct CDR3 sequences, about 36% occurring once. Sequencing input: peripheral blood or thyroid tissue (not recorded which). Source of these receptors: an adult man with Graves' hyperthyroidism.

In its sample, this clonotype was seen a few times. This chain uses TRBV7-2 with TRBJ1-1; the D gene is possibly TRBD1 (5 bases). Germline V CDR1 and CDR2: SGHTA, FQGNSA. The CDR3 runs 15 residues. Trimming pared 5 bases from V and 3 bases from J, leaving 16 bases between. The CDR3 spells CASSPYGTQDTEAFF. The CDR3 bases are TGTGCCAGCAGCCCGTACGGGACTCAGGACACTGAAGCTTTCTTT.

The chain combines TRBV9 with TRBJ1-3; 8 positions match TRBD1. This CDR3 has 16 residues. The germline V gene has CDR1 SGDLS and CDR2 YYNGEE. The junction had 6 bases not matched to a gene; V was cut back by 3 bases and J by 1 base. In DNA form, the CDR3 reads TGTGCCAGCAGCGGGACAGGGTACCCTTCTGGAAACACCATATATTTT. It codes for CASSGTGYPSGNTIYF.

Note on this clonotype: A much larger clonotype is one base distant, so this may be a read error. In this CDR3 the conserved last residue, phenylalanine or tryptophan, is missing, so a read error is likely. The rearrangement uses TRBV7-6 and TRBJ2-5, with 12 bases that match TRBD2. Germline CDR1 SGHVS, CDR2 FNYEAQ. The CDR3 has 17 residues. V shed 4 bases, J shed 0 bases, and the junction held 6 bases outside the gene matches. The CDR3 sequence: CASSSRTSGKYQETQYL. The CDR3 coding sequence is TGTGCCAGCAGCTCTAGGACTAGCGGGAAGTACCAAGAGACCCAGTACCTC.

The V gene is TRBV12-3 or TRBV12-4, the J gene TRBJ1-5; D is ambiguous. The CDR3 is 17 amino acids. Trimming pared 3 bases from V and 5 bases from J, leaving 20 bases between. DNA of the CDR3: TGTGCCAGCAGTTTTTTCGACCTCCCAAAGACGGATCAGCCCCAGCATTTT. It encodes CASSFFDLPKTDQPQHF.

There are a few counts of this clonotype. The V and J genes are TRBV10-3 and TRBJ2-5, with D perhaps TRBD1 or TRBD2 (5 bases each). V was trimmed by 11 bases and J by 5 bases, leaving 30 bases between them. Germline V gene sequence: CDR1 ENHRY, CDR2 SYGVKD. This CDR3 has 17 amino acids. CDR3 coding DNA: TGTGCCCCGAATCCGGGACCCAGACGGATTGCTTCGGAGACCCAGTACTTC. This sequence encodes CAPNPGPRRIASETQYF.

V and J are TRBV10-2 and TRBJ1-2, with no clear D. V lost 3 bases, J lost 4 bases, and 12 bases lay in between. Germline V gene lookup returns CDR1 WSHSY and CDR2 SAAADI. The CDR3 covers 14 residues. The CDR3 coding sequence is TGCGCCAGCAGTGACTCGATGAGGGTCTATGGCTACACCTTC. Its translation is CASSDSMRVYGYTF.

The DNA of the CDR3 is TGTGCCTGGAGCGATCAGACTCTCTACGAGCAGTACTTC. This translates into CAWSDQTLYEQYF. The chain joins TRBV30 to TRBJ2-7; no clear D gene. The CDR3 has 13 amino acids. Deletions cut 3 bases from V and 3 bases from J, with 12 bases between. From germline, CDR1 is GTSNPN and CDR2 SVGIG (reference sequence).

The chain couples TRBV10-1 to TRBJ2-2; the match to TRBD2 covers 12 bases. V gave up 6 bases and J gave up 0 bases; unmatched junction bases: 8. The CDR3 covers 18 residues. Germline values: CDR1 WNHNN, CDR2 SYGVQD (reference sequence). CDR3 sequence: CASSPRLAGGTNTGELFF. Here the CDR3 DNA reads TGCGCCAGCAGCCCCCGGCTAGCGGGAGGGACGAACACCGGGGAGCTGTTTTTT.

In its sample, this clonotype was seen many times. J is TRBJ2-5 and V is TRBV20-1, with 12 nucleotides matching TRBD2. The CDR3 covers 15 residues. Germline V gene data show CDR1 as DFQATT and CDR2 as SNEGSKA (reference sequence). J gave up 5 bases and V 6 bases, and 10 bases lay outside the gene matches. This chain's CDR3 is CSAVTSGRTWETQYF. The DNA of the CDR3 is TGCAGTGCCGTGACTAGCGGGAGAACGTGGGAGACCCAGTACTTC.

The chain has TRBV12-3 or TRBV12-4 and TRBJ1-4; D gene uncertain. The CDR3 length is 14 residues. Trimming shortened V by 3 bases and J by 6 bases, and 11 bases separated the two germline ends. For the CDR3, the DNA is TGTGCCAGCAGTTTTTTACATAACTATGAAAAACTGTTTTTT. This sequence encodes CASSFLHNYEKLFF.

There are a few counts of this clonotype. This rearrangement joins TRBV4-3 to TRBJ1-3; no clear D. The length of the CDR3 is 17 residues. The germline V and J ends were trimmed by 3 bases and 0 bases, with 15 bases remaining between them. Germline values: CDR1 LGHNA, CDR2 YSLEER. The CDR3 loop is CASSQRVDWSSGNTIYF. The CDR3 DNA follows: TGCGCCAGCAGCCAGAGGGTTGACTGGAGCTCTGGAAACACCATATATTTT.

This clonotype was seen at least ten times. The chain carries TRBV29-1 and TRBJ2-2; D assignment may be TRBD1 or TRBD2 (5 bases each). Looked up from germline, CDR1 is SQVTM and CDR2 is ANQGSEA. The CDR3 runs 14 residues. Trimming stripped 7 bases from V and 2 bases from J, with 14 bases between. CDR3 nucleotides: TGCAGCGCCGTCCGGGACCTTAACACCGGGGAGCTGTTTTTT. Its protein is CSAVRDLNTGELFF.

As regards this clonotype: Mismatch with germline at one junction end may stem from a read error. The CDR3 region is CASRTRSGVNVLTF. The CDR3 region has the DNA TGTGCCAGCAGAACACGGTCGGGGGTCAACGTCCTGACTTTC. The V call is TRBV12-3 or TRBV12-4, the J call TRBJ2-6; tentatively, D is TRBD2 (6 bases). The CDR3 length is 14 residues.

The chain is built from TRBV30 and TRBJ1-5, with D unclear. CDR1 and CDR2 from the germline V gene are GTSNPN and SVGIG (reference sequence). V lost 0 bases and J 7 bases, leaving 10 bases between the germline ends. The CDR3 contains 13 residues. The CDR3 sequence is CAWSVLGNQPQHF. The CDR3 DNA reads as TGTGCCTGGAGTGTATTGGGGAACCAGCCCCAGCATTTT.

The sample holds one count of this clonotype. A much larger clone differs from this one at a single base, so this may be a read error. The V gene is TRBV19, the J gene TRBJ2-7; no definite D call. Germline V gene lookup returns CDR1 LNHDA and CDR2 SQIVND (reference sequence). CDR3 size: 12 residues. The CDR3 here is CTSSSATYEQYF. As DNA, the CDR3 is TGTACCAGTAGTTCGGCGACCTACGAGCAGTACTTC.

The chain has TRBV29-1 and TRBJ2-5; 10 bases line up with TRBD1. Trimming cost V 1 base and J 5 bases; bases outside gene matches: 4. The length of the CDR3 is 14 residues. CDR1 and CDR2 from the germline V gene are SQVTM and ANQGSEA. In nucleotides, the CDR3 is TGCAGCGTTGAAGTGGGACAGGGGCTGGAGACCCAGTACTTC. Translating it yields CSVEVGQGLETQYF. Filled out from reference TRBV29-1 and TRBJ2-5, the complete variable domain reads SAVISQKPSRDICQRGTSLTIQCQVDSQVTMMFWYRQQPGQSLTLIATANQGSEATYESGFVIDKFPISRPNLTFSTLTVSNMSPEDSSIYLCSVEVGQGLETQYFGPGTRLLVL.

The chain has TRBV20-1 and TRBJ2-5; a possible D gene is TRBD2 (6 bases). The CDR3 runs to 14 residues. Germline CDR1 DFQATT, CDR2 SNEGSKA (reference sequence). V shed 2 bases and J shed 2 bases, with 12 bases lying between them. Written as DNA, the CDR3 is TGCAGTGCTAGACTAGCGTTGTGGCAAGAGACCCAGTACTTC. This translates into CSARLALWQETQYF.

The V and J genes are TRBV29-1 and TRBJ1-1; TRBD1 agrees at 7 bases. The V gene's germline CDR1 is SQVTM and CDR2 ANQGSEA. V was clipped by 2 bases and J by 5 bases; unmatched bases: 5. The CDR3 consists of 13 residues. CDR3 region: CSVERAGGTEAFF. CDR3 sequence (DNA): TGCAGCGTTGAAAGGGCAGGGGGAACTGAAGCTTTCTTT.

The table lists this clonotype with a few counts. This may be a read error: a much more frequent sequence differs by one nucleotide. V usage is TRBV20-1 and J usage is TRBJ1-5; the match to TRBD1 covers 7 bases. Germline V gene data show CDR1 as DFQATT and CDR2 as SNEGSKA (reference sequence). The CDR3 runs to 16 residues. V shed 3 bases, J shed 1 base, and the junction held 9 bases outside the gene matches. The CDR3 nucleotides are TGCAGTGCTAGCGACGGGACAGTGCTAAGCAATCAGCCCCAGCATTTT. Translating gives CSASDGTVLSNQPQHF.

This clonotype was seen repeatedly, ten times or more. The V and J genes are TRBV2 and TRBJ1-1; TRBD1 might be the D (5 bases). Germline values: CDR1 SNHLY, CDR2 FYNNEI. Trimming removed 4 bases from V and 4 bases from J, with 13 bases in between. The length of the CDR3 is 14 residues. The CDR3 DNA reads as TGTGCCAGCAGTGGGGACTTTGGAGCCACTGAAGCTTTCTTT. It specifies CASSGDFGATEAFF.

This clonotype was found many times. CDR3 sequence (DNA): TGCGCCAGCAGCCATCAGGGTAGCGAGCAGTACTTC. Residues: CASSHQGSEQYF. The chain has TRBV4-3 and TRBJ2-7, with D maybe TRBD1 (5 bases). The CDR3 runs to 12 residues. Per the germline V gene, CDR1 is LGHNA and CDR2 is YSLEER. Deletions cut 3 bases from V and 6 bases from J, with 9 bases between.

This chain uses TRBV19 with TRBJ1-1; no clear D gene. The ends were cut back, 3 bases at V and 6 bases at J, with 23 bases in the middle. The germline CDR1 and CDR2 sequences are LNHDA and SQIVND (reference sequence). CDR3 length: 17 residues. CDR3 loop: CASSIFHRRPGNSEAFF. The CDR3 DNA is TGTGCCAGTAGTATTTTTCATCGGCGCCCGGGAAACTCTGAAGCTTTCTTT. The full variable domain, its missing parts supplied by reference TRBV19 and TRBJ1-1, is DGGITQSPKYLFRKEGQNVTLSCEQNLNHDAMYWYRQDPGQGLRLIYYSQIVNDFQKGDIAEGYSVSREKKESFPLTVTSAQKNPTAFYLCASSIFHRRPGNSEAFFGQGTRLTVV.

This clonotype was seen a handful of times. The chain uses TRBV28 and TRBJ2-7, with TRBD1 identical over 9 bases. The V gene end was trimmed by 4 bases and the J gene end by 11 bases; junction bases not matched to a gene: 6. The CDR3 is 12 amino acids. The germline V gene has CDR1 MDHEN and CDR2 SYDVKM. CDR3 in amino acids: CASSSRGQGKYF. CDR3 sequence (DNA): TGTGCCAGCAGTTCTCGAGGACAGGGGAAGTACTTC.

This clonotype has at least ten counts. The chain joins TRBV9 to TRBJ1-5, with a possible D match to TRBD1 (6 bases). CDR1 is SGDLS, CDR2 YYNGEE, per germline. Trimming took 2 bases from V and 7 from J, leaving 13 bases between them. CDR3 length: 14 residues. This CDR3 reads CASSVTGNGQPQHF. The CDR3 coding sequence is TGTGCCAGCAGCGTCACAGGGAACGGGCAGCCCCAGCATTTT.

This chain links TRBV5-5 with TRBJ1-4; perhaps TRBD1 as D (6 bases). The CDR3 loop spans 14 amino acids. V dropped 3 bases and J dropped 4 bases, with 10 bases sitting between them. Per germline, CDR1 SGHKS and CDR2 YYEKEE (reference sequence). The CDR3 loop is CASSWTDYNEKLFF. DNA of the CDR3: TGTGCCAGCAGCTGGACAGACTATAATGAAAAACTGTTTTTT.

This clonotype was detected many times. This chain uses TRBV20-1 with TRBJ2-5, with a possible D match to TRBD2 (7 bases). CDR3 length: 14 residues. Germline values: CDR1 DFQATT, CDR2 SNEGSKA (reference sequence). V gave up 4 bases and J gave up 1 base, with 13 bases separating them. The CDR3 here is CSAIGGPLQETQYF. The CDR3 DNA is TGCAGTGCTATCGGGGGGCCCCTCCAAGAGACCCAGTACTTC.

This clonotype occurred many times. The chain couples TRBV7-2 to TRBJ1-1; maybe TRBD1 (5 bases). In germline, CDR1 is SGHTA, CDR2 FQGNSA. CDR3 length: 14 residues. V was shortened by 1 base and J by 5 bases, with 11 bases between the two germline ends. Written as DNA, the CDR3 is TGTGCCAGCAGCTTAGGACAGTTGTGGACTGAAGCTTTCTTT. The encoded protein is CASSLGQLWTEAFF. The entire variable domain, with the rest obtained from reference TRBV7-2 and TRBJ1-1, is as follows: GAGVSQSPSNKVTEKGKDVELRCDPISGHTALYWYRQSLGQGLEFLIYFQGNSAPDKSGLPSDRFSAERTGGSVSTLTIQRTQQEDSAVYLCASSLGQLWTEAFFGQGTRLTVV.

In regard to this clonotype: Being one base from a much bigger clone, this may be a read error. The chain joins TRBV10-3 to TRBJ1-3; 7 bases line up with TRBD1. Germline CDR1 reads ENHRY; CDR2 reads SYGVKD. This CDR3 has 16 amino acids. CDR3 region: CAIILDRASGGNTTYF. The CDR3 coding sequence is TGTGCCATCATCCTCGACAGGGCCTCCGGTGGAAACACCACATATTTT.

Points on this clonotype: One end of the junction fails to match germline, which may point to a read error. CDR3 DNA sequence: TGTGCCAGCAGCTTATGGACAGGGGCCGGGGCCAACGTCCTGACTTTC. As protein: CASSLWTGAGANVLTF. This chain connects TRBV28 to TRBJ2-6, with 9 bases fitting TRBD1. Germline-derived CDR1 and CDR2 are MDHEN and SYDVKM. There are 16 residues in the CDR3.

In the case of this clonotype: Being one base from a much bigger clone, this may be a read error. The conserved closing phenylalanine or tryptophan is absent in this CDR3, likely reflecting a read error. The rearrangement joins TRBV7-9 to TRBJ2-5; a weak D match, TRBD1 (5 bases). V was cut by 2 bases and J by 5 bases, with 9 bases left in between. Germline CDR1 SEHNR, CDR2 FQNEAQ (reference sequence). The CDR3 covers 13 residues. CDR3 nucleotide sequence: TGTGCCAGCAGCTTAAGCAGGGATGAGACCCAGTACGTC. It codes for CASSLSRDETQYV.

As concerns this clonotype: Likely a read error: the CDR3 ends without its conserved phenylalanine or tryptophan. This rearrangement joins TRBV5-1 to TRBJ2-5; tentatively, D is TRBD1 or TRBD2 (5 bases each). CDR3 length: 13 amino acids. Germline V CDR1 and CDR2: SGHRS, YFSETQ. Trimming stripped 0 bases from V and 4 bases from J, with 7 bases between. The CDR3 region is CASSLEGTETQYL. As DNA, the CDR3 is TGCGCCAGCAGCTTGGAGGGGACAGAGACCCAGTACCTC.

This clonotype was found many times. The DNA is left out, because the CDR3 cannot be placed on it with certainty; the CDR3 is given as TCRdb lists it. The chain recombines TRBV29-1 with TRBJ1-4; TRBD1 is the table's D call, not checked against the DNA. Both ends counted, the CDR3 spans 11 residues. Germline CDR1 and CDR2: SQVTM and ANQGSEA. The CDR3 region is CSVEVGRGIFF.